The 9 T cell receptor beta chains below come from one sample, sequenced in a study of blood T cell repertoires in COVID-19 (TCRdb year 2020). Library method: the immunoSEQ multiplex PCR assay. TCRdb provides this immuneACCESS table in a form limited to in-frame rearrangements. Some clones are lacking; in checked studies, under half of them reflect an unresolved V gene, and why the rest are absent is not known. Here the sample has about 300,000 clones; 70% to 90% occur a single time. 5.5% to 7% of the sample is taken by the ten largest. The sample comprised PBMCs or T cells enriched from blood (not recorded which). These receptors were collected from a woman under 40 who had recovered from COVID-19.

The genes are TRBV27 and TRBJ2-7; D is perhaps TRBD2 (7 bases). CDR3 size: 16 residues. Germline V gene data show CDR1 as MNHEY and CDR2 as SMNVEV (reference sequence). With 6 bases removed from V and 0 bases from J, the gap between germline ends came to 18 bases. CDR3 in amino acids: CASSPVAGAHSYEQYF. In DNA, the CDR3 is TGTGCCAGCAGCCCCGTGGCGGGGGCTCACTCCTACGAGCAGTACTTC.

The rearrangement joins TRBV7-2 to TRBJ1-2, with a weak D call TRBD1 (5 bases). This CDR3 is 16 amino acids long. The germline V gene has CDR1 SGHTA and CDR2 FQGNSA. Trimming shortened V by 5 bases and J by 5 bases, and 21 bases separated the two germline ends. This CDR3 reads CASSLITRRGEYGYTF. The CDR3 coding sequence is TGTGCCAGCAGCCTCATAACCCGGCGGGGGGAGTATGGCTACACCTTC.

V and J are TRBV7-6 and TRBJ1-4; 7 bases map to TRBD1. Germline loops: CDR1 SGHVS, CDR2 FNYEAQ. V was pared by 6 bases and J by 8 bases, with 6 bases of the junction left unmatched. The CDR3 consists of 13 residues. CDR3 region: CASRTRTGEKLFF. CDR3 bases: TGTGCCAGCAGGACTCGGACAGGAGAAAAACTGTTTTTT.

The rearrangement joins TRBV7-2 to TRBJ2-1; D gene uncertain. Per the germline V gene, CDR1 is SGHTA and CDR2 is FQGNSA. The ends were cut back, 6 bases at V and 0 bases at J, with 12 bases in the middle. CDR3 length equals 15 residues. CDR3 in amino acids: CASRSTGSSYNEQFF. CDR3 nucleotide sequence: TGTGCCAGCAGATCCACCGGGTCCTCCTACAATGAGCAGTTCTTC.

V is TRBV19 and J is TRBJ1-2; the match to TRBD1 covers 10 bases. The germline V gene encodes CDR1 LNHDA and CDR2 SQIVND (reference sequence). CDR3 length: 13 amino acids. Trimming cost V 6 bases and J 6 bases; bases outside gene matches: 4. The CDR3 here is CASRADRGNGYTF. Written as DNA, the CDR3 is TGTGCCAGTAGGGCGGACAGGGGGAATGGCTACACCTTC. Full variable domain (rest looked up from reference TRBV19 and TRBJ1-2): DGGITQSPKYLFRKEGQNVTLSCEQNLNHDAMYWYRQDPGQGLRLIYYSQIVNDFQKGDIAEGYSVSREKKESFPLTVTSAQKNPTAFYLCASRADRGNGYTFGSGTRLTVV.

This clone was observed once. The gene calls are TRBV2 and TRBJ2-7; D remains ambiguous. Germline V gene lookup returns CDR1 SNHLY and CDR2 FYNNEI. The V gene lost 2 bases and the J gene lost 0 bases, with 8 bases spanning the gap. CDR3 length equals 14 residues. The CDR3 coding sequence is TGTGCCAGCAGTGAAACTGCTCCCTCCTACGAGCAGTACTTC. It translates to CASSETAPSYEQYF.

CDR3 coding DNA: TGTGCCAGCAGTTCTCAGGGTGGCTACACCTTC. As protein: CASSSQGGYTF. V gene TRBV6-2 or TRBV6-3 combines with J gene TRBJ1-2; maybe TRBD1 (5 bases). With 4 bases removed from V and 7 bases from J, the gap between germline ends came to 7 bases. CDR1 and CDR2 (germline): MNHEY, SVGEGT. This CDR3 has 11 amino acids.

The rearrangement uses TRBV10-2 and TRBJ1-5; 7 nucleotides agree with TRBD1. Germline V lookup: CDR1 WSHSY, CDR2 SAAADI. V lost 6 bases to trimming and J lost 0 bases; unmatched junction nucleotides: 2. This CDR3 comprises 14 residues. The CDR3 DNA sequence: TGCGCCAGCAGACAGGGGATTAGCAATCAGCCCCAGCATTTT. Translation: CASRQGISNQPQHF.

V is TRBV30 and J is TRBJ1-4, with TRBD1 as a possible D gene (5 bases). Trimming left V 1 base short and J 8 bases short, with 14 bases between. CDR1 GTSNPN and CDR2 SVGIG come from the germline V gene (reference sequence). The CDR3 loop spans 14 amino acids. In nucleotides, the CDR3 is TGTGCCTGGAGTGCCCTCCCGCGGGGGGAAAAACTGTTTTTT. It specifies CAWSALPRGEKLFF. Full variable domain (remainder filled in from reference TRBV30 and TRBJ1-4): SQTIHQWPATLVQPVGSPLSLECTVEGTSNPNLYWYRQAAGRGLQLLFYSVGIGQISSEVPQNLSASRPQDRQFILSSKKLLLSDSGFYLCAWSALPRGEKLFFGSGTQLSVL.